The TCR beta chain under discussion was sequenced for a study of blood T cell repertoires in COVID-19. Study as a whole: Italy, Spain and the United States were the sources of the convalescent and acute COVID-19 samples. Sample material is recorded as cDNA or gDNA derived from T cells, B-cell-depleted T cells, or PBMCs.

J lost 2 bases, V lost 5 bases, and 10 bases had no gene match. Germline lookup yields CDR1 SGHVS and CDR2 FNYEAQ. This CDR3 comprises 17 residues. In the authors' methods: By means of reference gene primer amplification, nucleated cell counts were estimated. Sequenced by immunoSEQ multiplex PCR; TCRdb stores in-frame clones only, minus some. The D gene and trimming were derived from the DNA, and the V and J assignments and clone size from that table. The sample includes 50,000 or so clones, roughly 84% seen only once; the top ten take about 15%. The sequenced sample consisted of peripheral blood. This sequence was found in a human donor with active COVID-19. The donor label of this sample is uncertain. The V call is TRBV7-6, the J call TRBJ2-2; 8 positions match TRBD2. This CDR3 is CASSLSSRGVNTGELFF. CDR3 DNA sequence: TGTGCCAGCAGCCTTAGCTCGCGGGGGGTAAACACCGGGGAGCTGTTTTTT.